Each of the 17 T cell receptor beta chains below was sequenced from the same sample in a study of cytomegalovirus exposure and HLA in healthy donors. Primers: 60 Vbeta forward and 13 Jbeta reverse. TCRdb's copy holds only in-frame clones and misses some; the assay was immunoSEQ multiplex PCR. The sample yields around 65,000 clones, more than 70% seen once. Sequencing input: PBMCs. These TCRs come from a man aged 50-59 years in good health and CMV-seropositive.

V and J are TRBV27 and TRBJ2-7; TRBD1 matches at 7 bases. V dropped 5 bases and J dropped 4; count of bases not matched to a gene: 11. In germline, CDR1 is MNHEY, CDR2 SMNVEV (reference sequence). This CDR3 spans 15 amino acids. The CDR3 nucleotides are TGTGCCAGCAGTAAACAGGGGCTTTTTGCGTACGAGCAGTACTTC. As protein: CASSKQGLFAYEQYF.

In the case of this clone: An end of the junction differs from the germline gene, which may be a read error. The same CDR3 can be traced to other DNA sequences in this sample. The rearrangement links TRBV15 to TRBJ2-5; possibly TRBD1 for D (6 bases). The CDR3 has 15 residues. The germline V gene has CDR1 LNHNV and CDR2 YYDKDF (reference sequence). The CDR3 reads CATTLQGAPGETQYF. The CDR3 nucleotides are TGCGCCACCACTTTACAGGGCGCGCCTGGGGAGACCCAGTACTTC.

This sequence joins TRBV18 and TRBJ2-1; no definite D call. Trimming pared 2 bases from V and 0 bases from J, leaving 11 bases between. The CDR3 is 16 amino acids. Germline CDR1 KGHSH, CDR2 LQKENI. The CDR3: CASSPKTYSSYNEQFF. CDR3 coding DNA: TGTGCCAGCTCACCAAAAACTTACAGCTCCTACAATGAGCAGTTCTTC.

The J gene is TRBJ1-2, the V gene TRBV30; TRBD1 matches 9 bases. The germline V gene encodes CDR1 GTSNPN and CDR2 SVGIG (reference sequence). This CDR3 comprises 17 residues. With 2 bases clipped from V and 7 bases from J, the junction kept 17 bases outside the gene matches. CDR3 sequence reads: CAWSPPGQGRGLRGYTF. The CDR3 DNA reads as TGTGCCTGGAGTCCCCCGGGACAGGGTAGGGGGCTCCGTGGCTACACCTTC.

The chain recombines TRBV6-5 with TRBJ2-7; 7 bases map to TRBD1. CDR1 and CDR2 from the germline V gene are MNHEY and SVGAGI. Trimming took 2 bases from V and 7 from J; bases not matched to a gene: 8. The CDR3 runs to 14 residues. The DNA of the CDR3 is TGTGCCAGCAGTTACGGGACAGCACAGAGAGAGCAGTACTTC. Protein sequence: CASSYGTAQREQYF.

The chain joins TRBV5-4 to TRBJ1-6; perhaps TRBD1 as D (5 bases). The CDR3 loop spans 15 amino acids. CDR1 and CDR2 (germline): SGHNT, YYREEE (reference sequence). The V gene lost 0 bases and the J gene lost 7 bases, with 11 bases spanning the gap. The CDR3 DNA reads as TGTGCCAGCAGCTTGGAGGGCAGGGTCAATTCACCCCTCCACTTT. The encoded protein is CASSLEGRVNSPLHF.

The chain links TRBV4-3 to TRBJ1-2; 10 positions agree with TRBD1. The length of the CDR3 is 17 residues. The J segment lost 1 base and the V segment lost 0 bases, leaving 5 bases of the junction unmatched. The germline gives CDR1 LGHNA, CDR2 YSLEER. This chain's CDR3 is CASSQDRTGGINYGYTF. In DNA form, the CDR3 reads TGCGCCAGCAGCCAAGATCGGACAGGGGGAATTAACTATGGCTACACCTTC.

This clone occurred many times. It is likely a read error: a sequence one base away is far more abundant. Other nucleotide sequences in the sample specify the same CDR3. This chain connects TRBV4-3 to TRBJ2-1; D gene unclear. The CDR3 totals 17 residues. Germline V gene sequence: CDR1 LGHNA, CDR2 YSLEER. CDR3 in amino acids: CATSQDMIVLIYNEQFF. CDR3 sequence (DNA): TGCGCCACCAGCCAAGATATGATCGTACTCATCTACAATGAGCAGTTCTTC.

Concerning this clone itself: Germline and junction disagree at one end, which may indicate a read error. The rearrangement uses TRBV19 and TRBJ2-1; TRBD2 matches at 14 bases. Germline V gene sequence: CDR1 LNHDA, CDR2 SQIVND (reference sequence). This CDR3 comprises 17 residues. The CDR3 here is CDSSISTSGRAVGEQFF. The CDR3 nucleotides read TGTGACAGTAGTATCTCGACTAGCGGGAGGGCGGTTGGTGAGCAGTTCTTC.

This clone was found a few times. This chain joins TRBV6-5 and TRBJ1-1, with 12 bases aligning to TRBD1. This CDR3 has 15 amino acids. Germline CDR1 MNHEY, CDR2 SVGAGI. V was clipped by 5 bases and J by 10 bases; unmatched bases: 11. The CDR3 coding sequence is TGTGCCAGCAGTAAATCGGGACAGGGGGCCCTCCGAGCTTTCTTT. This encodes CASSKSGQGALRAFF.

The chain uses TRBV6-1 and TRBJ1-1, with unresolved D. With 1 base removed from V and 8 bases from J, the gap between germline ends came to 14 bases. The CDR3 totals 14 residues. Germline lookup yields CDR1 MNHNS and CDR2 SASEGT. This CDR3 is CASSEGERAWEAFF. The DNA for the CDR3 is TGTGCCAGCAGTGAAGGGGAGAGGGCGTGGGAAGCTTTCTTT.

This chain uses TRBV30 with TRBJ2-2; D is unclear. The CDR3 is 12 residues long. V lost 0 bases to trimming and J lost 10 bases, with 9 bases between them. Germline V gene data show CDR1 as GTSNPN and CDR2 as SVGIG (reference sequence). CDR3 in amino acids: CAWSVFRPELFF. CDR3 in DNA: TGTGCCTGGAGTGTATTCCGTCCGGAGCTGTTTTTT.

The chain uses TRBV27 and TRBJ2-7; 10 bases are a match to TRBD2. The germline V gene encodes CDR1 MNHEY and CDR2 SMNVEV (reference sequence). This CDR3 has 15 amino acids. J gave up 7 bases and V 8 bases, and 14 bases lay outside the gene matches. DNA for the CDR3: TGTGCCAGCGGCGAATTTCTAGCGGGAGTGAAGGAGCAGTACTTC. Translation: CASGEFLAGVKEQYF.

This chain uses TRBV18 with TRBJ1-4; D remains ambiguous. CDR3 length: 17 amino acids. The V end was cut by 6 bases, the J end by 7 bases, with 24 bases between. CDR1 and CDR2 from the germline V gene are KGHSH and LQKENI. The chain's CDR3 is CASSPAGGLGRVEKLFF. CDR3 in DNA: TGTGCCAGCTCCCCCGCCGGTGGCTTAGGGAGAGTTGAAAAACTGTTTTTT.

This clone was detected a few times. V usage is TRBV2 and J usage is TRBJ2-3, with 10 bases lining up with TRBD2. From germline, CDR1 is SNHLY and CDR2 FYNNEI. The CDR3 runs to 14 residues. V shed 8 bases and J 1 base; nucleotides not matched to a gene: 3. The CDR3 loop reads CASAGTSGTDTQYF. CDR3 nucleotide sequence: TGTGCCAGCGCTGGGACTAGCGGCACAGATACGCAGTATTTT.

The chain combines TRBV19 with TRBJ2-5; 7 nucleotides line up with TRBD2. The length of the CDR3 is 16 residues. J was trimmed by 5 bases and V by 5 bases; bases with no gene match: 14. Germline V gives CDR1 LNHDA, CDR2 SQIVND (reference sequence). CDR3 sequence (DNA): TGTGCCAGTAGTTTTCCGGACGCGGGGGATGAGGAGACCCAGTACTTC. Protein: CASSFPDAGDEETQYF.

The rearrangement uses TRBV5-6 and TRBJ1-2; TRBD1 might be the D (6 bases). The germline V gene encodes CDR1 SGHDT and CDR2 YYEEEE. This CDR3 has 16 amino acids. V gave up 2 bases and J gave up 7 bases, with 21 bases separating them. CDR3 loop: CASSLVAGQGHRGYTF. The CDR3, as DNA: TGTGCCAGCAGCTTAGTCGCCGGTCAGGGGCATCGTGGCTACACCTTC.